Listed here are 2 T cell receptor beta chains from one sample, sequenced in a study of blood T cell repertoires in COVID-19 (TCRdb year 2020). The library was generated by the immunoSEQ multiplex PCR assay. The table comes from immuneACCESS by way of TCRdb, which keeps in-frame sequences with V and J called. Part of the clones is missing from these tables; in studies checked, under half for an unresolved V gene and the rest for unknown reasons. Counted in this sample were 30,000 to 40,000 clones; about 88% of them appeared once. Roughly 13% of the sample is taken by the ten largest. Material for sequencing was peripheral blood. The receptors come from a human donor in a cohort sampled during active COVID-19.

This chain connects TRBV5-1 to TRBJ1-4; D possibly corresponds to TRBD1 (5 bases). Trimming pared 0 bases from V and 7 bases from J, leaving 16 bases between. Germline CDR1 SGHRS, CDR2 YFSETQ. The CDR3 contains 16 residues. The CDR3 here is CASSLEGAVFGEKLFF. The CDR3 coding sequence is TGCGCCAGCAGCTTGGAAGGGGCGGTCTTCGGTGAAAAACTGTTTTTT.

This rearrangement joins TRBV10-2 to TRBJ2-3, with a possible D match to TRBD2 (6 bases). From germline, CDR1 is WSHSY and CDR2 SAAADI. V lost 6 bases, J lost 6 bases, and 19 bases lay in between. The length of the CDR3 is 15 residues. The CDR3 nucleotides read TGCGCCAGCAGGACCGGGCAGGTGGAGGGGGATACGCAGTATTTT. This codes for CASRTGQVEGDTQYF.